A selection of T cell receptor beta chains follows, all from one sample in a study of T cells after posttransplantation cyclophosphamide. TCRdb's table, derived via immunoSEQ multiplex PCR, lists solely in-frame clones and lacks some. The sample shows about 36,000 clones, around 80% of them seen only once. Sequenced here: CD4+ T cells sorted from blood, sampled 1903 days after a stem cell transplant with posttransplant cyclophosphamide. The receptors come from a female patient in her 40s who received an allogeneic stem cell transplant from a related donor, was CMV-positive, and had no GVHD. Some T cells may trace back to the graft donor. The conserved cysteine and the conserved F or W are not part of the CDR3 here. D genes are given only for firm matches.

D: NA
V: TRBV7-9
CDR3: ASSLPGAPLH

D: NA
V: TRBV5-4
CDR3: ASSLRDLDTQY

D: NA
V: TRBV4-1
CDR3: ASSQDGLEREKLF

D: NA
V: TRBV5-7
CDR3: ASSLPGTGRTEAF

D: NA
V: TRBV4-2
CDR3: ASSQDIIGKLF

D: TRBD1
V: TRBV2
CDR3: ASKVSPGGMNGELF

D: NA
V: TRBV9
CDR3: ASSVDPGLSEQY

D: TRBD1
V: TRBV11-2
CDR3: ASSRTGVSTGELF

D: TRBD1
V: TRBV2
CDR3: ASSDVLGGTGGDEQY

D: NA
V: TRBV2
CDR3: ASRQDSYEQY

D: TRBD1
V: TRBV7-9
CDR3: ASSLIRGQNTGELF

D: NA
V: TRBV7-2
CDR3: ASSSLQGLEAF

D: NA
V: TRBV5-1
CDR3: ASATGNNSPLH

D: TRBD1
V: TRBV29-1
CDR3: SVRRGQGYT

D: TRBD1
V: TRBV5-4
CDR3: ASSRQGREQY

D: TRBD2
V: TRBV9
CDR3: ASSDSGGQETQY

D: NA
V: TRBV10-3
CDR3: AIEVNRNTGELF